Listed below are T cell receptor beta chains from one sample, sequenced in a study of T cells expressing NK-cell markers. TCRdb processed the 5' RACE reads again and assigns one entry to each CDR3 protein, with no DNA. Its table records 400,000 to 500,000 distinct CDR3 sequences. The material sequenced was blood T cells: a sorted CD56 or NKG2C T cell subset, CD4+ or CD8+ T cells, or bulk PBMC T cells (not recorded which). All receptors come from a woman between 18 and 70 years old in good health. CDR3s include the opening cysteine and the closing phenylalanine or tryptophan.

j_call,v_call,cdr3_aa
TRBJ1-1,TRBV20-1,CSARREENTEAFF
TRBJ1-2,TRBV6-2/TRBV6-3,CASSSGAENYGYTF
TRBJ2-1,TRBV12-3/TRBV12-4,CAVYSRDSYNEQFF
TRBJ2-2,TRBV20-1,CSAGYRGNTGELFF
TRBJ2-1,TRBV7-9,CASSLETGSHNEQFF
TRBJ1-6,TRBV20-1,CSASQGGGFNSPLHF
TRBJ2-5,TRBV18,CASSPREETQYF
TRBJ1-6,TRBV7-2,CASSLVAVYNSPLHF
TRBJ2-5,TRBV5-1,CASSLGGTEKETQYF
TRBJ2-5,TRBV20-1,CSASSSATRETQYF
TRBJ2-1,TRBV11-1,CASSLRTALREQFF
TRBJ2-7,TRBV9,CASSRSGISYEQYF
TRBJ2-7,TRBV20-1,CSATRDRVYEQYF
TRBJ1-5,TRBV20-1,CSATDTKNSNQPQHF
TRBJ2-7,TRBV29-1,CSVVQGLSSYEQYF
TRBJ2-1,TRBV18,CASSAWETRDEQFF
TRBJ2-5,TRBV9,CASSDRVETQYF
TRBJ2-1,TRBV7-6,CASSLGSGQNNEQFF
TRBJ2-7,TRBV4-3,CASSQDSGPRVSYEQYF
TRBJ2-5,TRBV6-5,CASSYGTGRETQYF
TRBJ1-3,TRBV28,CASSLRTGNSGNTIYF
TRBJ2-7,TRBV15,CATSRERGSSYEQYF
TRBJ1-6,TRBV7-9,CASSANGTFNSPLHF
TRBJ2-5,TRBV7-9,CASSPRDTKETQYF
TRBJ1-2,TRBV6-2/TRBV6-3,CASSYSQLYDYGYTF
TRBJ2-7,TRBV9,CASSQASSYEQYF
TRBJ2-1,TRBV25-1,CASSEGSSSKGDEQFF
TRBJ2-2,TRBV4-3,CASSLTPGGTNTGELFF
TRBJ2-2,TRBV12-3/TRBV12-4,CASSLQGAGGGELFF